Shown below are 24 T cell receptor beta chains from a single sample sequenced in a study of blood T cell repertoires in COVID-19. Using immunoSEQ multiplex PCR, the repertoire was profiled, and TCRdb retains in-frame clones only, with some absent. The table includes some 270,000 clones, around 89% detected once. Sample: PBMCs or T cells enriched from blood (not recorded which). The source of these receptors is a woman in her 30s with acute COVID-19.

This chain's CDR3 is CSASGGNNNEQFF. The CDR3 coding sequence is TGCAGTGCTAGTGGCGGGAACAACAATGAGCAGTTCTTC. This chain joins TRBV20-1 and TRBJ2-1; weak D call: TRBD2 (6 bases). Germline lookup yields CDR1 DFQATT and CDR2 SNEGSKA (reference sequence). Between the trimmed V and J ends, which lost 3 bases and 5 bases, there was a span of 11 bases. The CDR3 contains 13 residues.

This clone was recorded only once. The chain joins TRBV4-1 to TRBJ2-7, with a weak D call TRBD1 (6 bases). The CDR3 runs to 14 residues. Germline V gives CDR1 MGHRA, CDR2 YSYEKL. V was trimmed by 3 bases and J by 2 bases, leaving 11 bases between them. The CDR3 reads CASSQRTATYEQYF. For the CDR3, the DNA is TGCGCCAGCAGCCAGAGGACAGCGACCTACGAGCAGTACTTC.

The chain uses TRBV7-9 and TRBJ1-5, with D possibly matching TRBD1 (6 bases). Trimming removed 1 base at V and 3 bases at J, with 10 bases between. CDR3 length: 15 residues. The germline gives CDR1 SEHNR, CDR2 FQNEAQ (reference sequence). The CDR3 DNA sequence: TGTGCCAGCAGCTTAGTTGCAGGGGACAATCAGCCCCAGCATTTT. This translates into CASSLVAGDNQPQHF.

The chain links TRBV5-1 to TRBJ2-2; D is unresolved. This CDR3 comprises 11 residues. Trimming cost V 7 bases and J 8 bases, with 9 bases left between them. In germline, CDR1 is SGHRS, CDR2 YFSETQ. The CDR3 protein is CASRREGELFF. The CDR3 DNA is TGCGCCAGCCGCCGAGAAGGGGAGCTGTTTTTT.

The CDR3 bases are TGTGCCAGCTCACCTCGGGCGGGAGGGGGTTCCTACAATGAGCAGTTCTTC. It encodes CASSPRAGGGSYNEQFF. The rearrangement joins TRBV18 to TRBJ2-1; 9 bases match TRBD2. Unmatched junction bases numbered 7, after V lost 3 bases and J lost 1 base. Germline CDR1 and CDR2: KGHSH and LQKENI. This CDR3 region has 17 residues.

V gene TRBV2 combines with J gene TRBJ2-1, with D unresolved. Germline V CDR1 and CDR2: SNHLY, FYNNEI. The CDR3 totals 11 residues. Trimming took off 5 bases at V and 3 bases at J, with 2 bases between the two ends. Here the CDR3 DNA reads TGTGCCAGCAGTCACTACAATGAGCAGTTCTTC. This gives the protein CASSHYNEQFF.

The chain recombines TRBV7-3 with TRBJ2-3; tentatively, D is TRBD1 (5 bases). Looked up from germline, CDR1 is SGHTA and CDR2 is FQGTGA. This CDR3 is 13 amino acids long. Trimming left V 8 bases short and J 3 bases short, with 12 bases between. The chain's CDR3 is CASRDSSTDTQYF. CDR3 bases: TGTGCCAGCCGAGACAGTTCAACAGATACGCAGTATTTT.

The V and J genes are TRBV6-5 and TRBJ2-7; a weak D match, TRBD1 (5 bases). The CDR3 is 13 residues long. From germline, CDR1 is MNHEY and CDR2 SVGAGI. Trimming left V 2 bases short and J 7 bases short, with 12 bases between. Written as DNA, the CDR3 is TGTGCCAGCAGTTACGAACCCAGGGTAGAGCAGTACTTC. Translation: CASSYEPRVEQYF.

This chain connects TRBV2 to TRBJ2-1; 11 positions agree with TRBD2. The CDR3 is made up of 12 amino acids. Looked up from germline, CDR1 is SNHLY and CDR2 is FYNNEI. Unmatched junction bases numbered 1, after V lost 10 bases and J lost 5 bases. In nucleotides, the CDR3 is TGTGCCAATAGCGGGAGGGACAATGAGCAGTTCTTC. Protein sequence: CANSGRDNEQFF.

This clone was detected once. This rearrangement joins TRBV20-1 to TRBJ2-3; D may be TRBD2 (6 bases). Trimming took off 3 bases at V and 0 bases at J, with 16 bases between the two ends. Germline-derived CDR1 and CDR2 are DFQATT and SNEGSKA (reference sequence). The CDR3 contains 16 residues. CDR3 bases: TGCAGTGCTAGTGGTAGATGGGACTCTAGCACAGATACGCAGTATTTT. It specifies CSASGRWDSSTDTQYF.

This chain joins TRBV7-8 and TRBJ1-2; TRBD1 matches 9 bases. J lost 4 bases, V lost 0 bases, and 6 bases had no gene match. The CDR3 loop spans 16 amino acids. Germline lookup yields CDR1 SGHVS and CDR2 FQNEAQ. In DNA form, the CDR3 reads TGTGCCAGCAGCTTAGCTGGGGGACAGGGTGCCTATGGCTACACCTTC. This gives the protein CASSLAGGQGAYGYTF. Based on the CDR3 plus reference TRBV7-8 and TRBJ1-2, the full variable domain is GAGVSQSPRYKVAKRGQDVALRCDPISGHVSLFWYQQALGQGPEFLTYFQNEAQLDKSGLPSDRFFAERPEGSVSTLKIQRTQQEDSAVYLCASSLAGGQGAYGYTFGSGTRLTVV.

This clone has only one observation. CDR3: CASSQPPARGRGEQYF. CDR3 nucleotide sequence: TGCGCCAGCAGCCAACCCCCCGCCCGAGGGAGAGGCGAGCAGTACTTC. The chain has TRBV4-1 and TRBJ2-7; TRBD2 might be the D (5 bases). CDR3 length: 16 amino acids. Germline V gene sequence: CDR1 MGHRA, CDR2 YSYEKL. The ends were cut back, 2 bases at V and 6 bases at J, with 20 bases in the middle.

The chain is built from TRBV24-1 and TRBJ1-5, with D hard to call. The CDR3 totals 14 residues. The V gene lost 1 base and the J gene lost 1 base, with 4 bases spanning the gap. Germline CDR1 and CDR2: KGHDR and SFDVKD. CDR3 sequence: CATSDFLSNQPQHF. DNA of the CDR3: TGTGCCACCAGTGATTTTCTCAGCAATCAGCCCCAGCATTTT.

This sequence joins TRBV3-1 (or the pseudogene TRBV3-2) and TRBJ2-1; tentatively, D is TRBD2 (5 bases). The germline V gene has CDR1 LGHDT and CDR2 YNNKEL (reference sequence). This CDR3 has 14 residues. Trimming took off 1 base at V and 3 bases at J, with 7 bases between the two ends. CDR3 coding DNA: TGTGCCAGCAGCCAAGTCGGGGACTACAATGAGCAGTTCTTC. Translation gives CASSQVGDYNEQFF.

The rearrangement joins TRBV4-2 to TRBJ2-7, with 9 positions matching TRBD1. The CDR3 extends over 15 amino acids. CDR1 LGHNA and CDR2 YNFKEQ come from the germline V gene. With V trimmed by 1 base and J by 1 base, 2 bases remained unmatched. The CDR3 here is CASSQGQGESYEQYF. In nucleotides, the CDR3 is TGTGCCAGCAGCCAAGGACAGGGGGAGTCCTACGAGCAGTACTTC.

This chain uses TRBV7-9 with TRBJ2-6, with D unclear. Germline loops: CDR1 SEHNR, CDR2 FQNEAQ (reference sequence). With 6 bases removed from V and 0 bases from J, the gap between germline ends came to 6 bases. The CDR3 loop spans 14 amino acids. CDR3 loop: CASRESSGANVLTF. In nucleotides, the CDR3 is TGTGCCAGCAGAGAGAGCTCTGGGGCCAACGTCCTGACTTTC. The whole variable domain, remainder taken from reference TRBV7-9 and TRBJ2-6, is DTGVSQNPRHKITKRGQNVTFRCDPISEHNRLYWYRQTLGQGPEFLTYFQNEAQLEKSRLLSDRFSAERPKGSFSTLEIQRTEQGDSAMYLCASRESSGANVLTFGAGSRLTVL.

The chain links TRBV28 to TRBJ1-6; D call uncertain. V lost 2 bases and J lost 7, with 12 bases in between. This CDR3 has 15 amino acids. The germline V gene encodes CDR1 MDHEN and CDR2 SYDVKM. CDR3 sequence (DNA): TGTGCCAGCAGTTTAGAGTTAGGAGGAAATTCACCCCTCCACTTT. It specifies CASSLELGGNSPLHF.

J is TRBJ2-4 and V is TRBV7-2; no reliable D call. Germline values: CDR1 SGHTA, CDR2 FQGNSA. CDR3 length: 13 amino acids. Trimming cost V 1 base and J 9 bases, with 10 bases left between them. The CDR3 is CASSLVETGIQYF. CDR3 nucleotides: TGTGCCAGCAGCTTAGTCGAGACGGGCATTCAGTACTTC.

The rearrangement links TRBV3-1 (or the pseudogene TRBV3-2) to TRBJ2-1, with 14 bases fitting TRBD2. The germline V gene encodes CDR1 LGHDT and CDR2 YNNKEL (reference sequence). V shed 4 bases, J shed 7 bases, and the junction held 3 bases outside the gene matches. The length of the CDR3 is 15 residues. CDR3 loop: CASSLRLAGGNEQFF. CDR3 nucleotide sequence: TGTGCCAGCAGCCTTAGACTAGCGGGAGGGAATGAGCAGTTCTTC.

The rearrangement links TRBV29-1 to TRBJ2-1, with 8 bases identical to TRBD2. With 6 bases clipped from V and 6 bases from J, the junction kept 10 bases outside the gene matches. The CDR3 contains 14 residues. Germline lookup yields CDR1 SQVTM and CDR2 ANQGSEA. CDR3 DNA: TGCAGCGTGATAGGGACTAGAGGGATCAATGAGCAGTTCTTC. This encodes CSVIGTRGINEQFF.

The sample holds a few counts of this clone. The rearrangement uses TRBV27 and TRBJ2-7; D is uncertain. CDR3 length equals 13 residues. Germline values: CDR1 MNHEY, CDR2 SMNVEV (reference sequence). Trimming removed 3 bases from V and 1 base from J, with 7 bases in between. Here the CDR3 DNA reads TGTGCCAGCAGTTTTGCAGCGTCCTACGAGCAGTACTTC. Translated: CASSFAASYEQYF.

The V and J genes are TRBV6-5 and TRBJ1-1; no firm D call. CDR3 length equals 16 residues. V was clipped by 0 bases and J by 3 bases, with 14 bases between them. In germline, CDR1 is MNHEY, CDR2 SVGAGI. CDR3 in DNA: TGTGCCAGCAGTTACTCTGGGCAGGCCTTATACACTGAAGCTTTCTTT. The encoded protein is CASSYSGQALYTEAFF.

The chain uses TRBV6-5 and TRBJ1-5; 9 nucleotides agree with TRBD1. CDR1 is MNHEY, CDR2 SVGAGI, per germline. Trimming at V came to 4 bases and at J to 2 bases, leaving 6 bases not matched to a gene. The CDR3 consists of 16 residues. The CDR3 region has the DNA TGTGCCAGCAGTTCCTACAGGGGGCTAGGCAATCAGCCCCAGCATTTT. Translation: CASSSYRGLGNQPQHF.

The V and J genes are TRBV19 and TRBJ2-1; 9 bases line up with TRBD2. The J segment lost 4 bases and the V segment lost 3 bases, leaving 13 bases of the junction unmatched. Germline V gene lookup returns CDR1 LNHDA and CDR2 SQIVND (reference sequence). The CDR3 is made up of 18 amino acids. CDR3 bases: TGTGCCAGTAGTATGATGGGTGGTAGCGGGAGAGTATACAATGAGCAGTTCTTC. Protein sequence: CASSMMGGSGRVYNEQFF.